This T cell receptor beta chain was observed in a study of metastatic and nonmetastatic thyroid tumors. Study findings and constraints: Patients with malignant thyroid tumors reportedly had significantly higher TCR beta diversity than those with benign nodules, in blood and tumor.

In the study's own analysis: Between-group CDR3 differences, defined by clinicopathological status, yielded a distant-metastasis classifier for papillary thyroid cancer. TCRdb reassembled clones from the PCR reads with MiXCR. The V and J calls and clone size come from TCRdb's table, not from the authors' own analysis. Of 30,000 to 45,000 clones listed, less than 25% are singletons. This CDR3 has 12 residues. The V end lost 5 bases, the J end lost 4 bases, and 8 bases lay between the germline ends. Germline CDR1 MNHEY, CDR2 SVGEGT. Each patient went into thyroid surgery without having received any treatment. A word on this clone: Antigen specificity is unknown. The conserved phenylalanine or tryptophan normally closing the CDR3 is absent here, so this likely arose from a read error.

Specimen: blood. The chain joins TRBV6-2 or TRBV6-3 to TRBJ2-5; D uncertain. This clonotype was sampled from a female donor with papillary thyroid cancer or a benign thyroid nodule (not recorded which). Some clones in this sample may be carry-over from other donors' samples. The CDR3 DNA reads TGTGCCAGCAGTGTAATGGGAGAGACCCAGTACTTA. It is translated as CASSVMGETQYL.